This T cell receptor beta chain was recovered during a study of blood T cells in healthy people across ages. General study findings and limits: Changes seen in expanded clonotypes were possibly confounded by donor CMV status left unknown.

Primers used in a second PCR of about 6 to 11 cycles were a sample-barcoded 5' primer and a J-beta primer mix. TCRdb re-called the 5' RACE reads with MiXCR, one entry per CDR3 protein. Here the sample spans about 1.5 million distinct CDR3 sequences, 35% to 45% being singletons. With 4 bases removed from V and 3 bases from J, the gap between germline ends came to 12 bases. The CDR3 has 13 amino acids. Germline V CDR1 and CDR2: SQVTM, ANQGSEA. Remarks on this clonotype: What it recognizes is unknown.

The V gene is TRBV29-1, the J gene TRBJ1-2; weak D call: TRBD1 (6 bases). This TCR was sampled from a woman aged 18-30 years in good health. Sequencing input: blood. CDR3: CSVGVGAYYGYTF. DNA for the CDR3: TGCAGCGTTGGCGTGGGGGCTTACTATGGCTACACCTTC.